The TCR beta chain described here comes from a study of immune characterization of retroperitoneal liposarcoma. This clonotype came up a few times. CDR3 length equals 12 residues. The germline gives CDR1 MNHNS, CDR2 SASEGT. Trimming took 6 bases from V and 10 from J, leaving 13 bases between them. TCRdb used MiXCR to reprocess the PCR reads, holding one entry per CDR3 protein. This sample yields roughly 10,000 distinct CDR3 sequences, of which roughly 53% are seen a single time; 8% to 13% belongs to the top ten. The origin of this receptor is a female donor with retroperitoneal liposarcoma. The rearrangement uses TRBV6-1 and TRBJ2-1, with D possibly called TRBD1 or TRBD2 (5 bases each). Material for sequencing was tumor tissue. CDR3 loop: CASSRDPGEQFF. The CDR3, as DNA: TGTGCCAGCAGCAGGGACCCAGGCGAGCAGTTCTTC.